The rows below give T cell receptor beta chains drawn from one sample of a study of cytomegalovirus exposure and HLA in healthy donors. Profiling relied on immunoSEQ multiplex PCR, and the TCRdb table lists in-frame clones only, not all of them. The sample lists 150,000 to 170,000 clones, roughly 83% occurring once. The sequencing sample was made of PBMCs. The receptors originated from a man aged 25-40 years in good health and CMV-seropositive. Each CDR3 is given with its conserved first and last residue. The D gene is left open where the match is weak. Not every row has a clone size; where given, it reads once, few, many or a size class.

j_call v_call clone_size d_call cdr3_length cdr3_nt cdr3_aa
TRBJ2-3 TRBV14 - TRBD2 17 TGTGCCAGCAGCCAAGCCCGGACTAGCGCGAGACGAGATACGCAGTATTTT CASSQARTSARRDTQYF
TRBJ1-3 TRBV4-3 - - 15 TGCGCCAGCAGCCAAGAGAAGAGCTCTGGAAACACCATATATTTT CASSQEKSSGNTIYF
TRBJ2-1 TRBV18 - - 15 TGTGCCAGCTCACCCACGACGGGGGTTAGGGATGAGCAGTTCTTC CASSPTTGVRDEQFF
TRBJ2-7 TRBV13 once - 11 TGTGCCAGCAGCATCGAGTTGGAGCAGTACTTC CASSIELEQYF
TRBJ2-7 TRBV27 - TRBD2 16 TGTGCCAGCAGTTTCGATCAAGGGACTAGCGGGAGCGAGCAGTACTTC CASSFDQGTSGSEQYF
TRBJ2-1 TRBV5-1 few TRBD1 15 TGCGCCAGCAGCTTGGGGGGACAGGGGCTCTATGAGCAGTTCTTC CASSLGGQGLYEQFF
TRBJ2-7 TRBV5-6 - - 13 TGTGCCAGCAGCTTGGCGGATTACAGTGAGCAGTACTTC CASSLADYSEQYF
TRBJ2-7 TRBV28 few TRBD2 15 TGTGCCAGCAGTCTACTCGGGACTAGCGGATACGAGCAGTACTTC CASSLLGTSGYEQYF
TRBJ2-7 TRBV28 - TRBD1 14 TGTGCCAGCAGTTCCCACAGGGGGCTCTACGAGCAGTACTTC CASSSHRGLYEQYF
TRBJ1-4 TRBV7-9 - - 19 TGTGCCAGCAGCTTTCTGCTACAGGGCATAGGAGCAACTAATGAAAAACTGTTTTTT CASSFLLQGIGATNEKLFF
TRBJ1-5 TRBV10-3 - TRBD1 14 TGTGCCATCAGTGACGGACAGGGTAATCAGCCCCAGCATTTT CAISDGQGNQPQHF
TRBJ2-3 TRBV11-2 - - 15 TGTGCCAGCAGCTTAGTAGCAGGGCGCACAGATACGCAGTATTTT CASSLVAGRTDTQYF
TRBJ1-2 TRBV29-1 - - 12 TGCAGCGTTGAGGGGGGGGAACATGGCTACACCTTC CSVEGGEHGYTF
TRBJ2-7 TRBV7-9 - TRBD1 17 TGTGCCAGCAGCTTAGCCCCTGCGCGGACAGGCTCCTACGAGCAGTACTTC CASSLAPARTGSYEQYF
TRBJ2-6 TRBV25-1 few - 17 TGTGCCAGCCACCACGGGCAGGGAGGACCTGGGGCCAACGTCCTGACTTTC CASHHGQGGPGANVLTF
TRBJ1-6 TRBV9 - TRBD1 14 TGTGCCAGCAGCGAACAGGGGGATAATTCACCCCTCCACTTT CASSEQGDNSPLHF
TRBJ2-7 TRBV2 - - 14 TGTGCCAGCAAGGCGGGTTCCCCCTCCTACGAGCAGTACTTC CASKAGSPSYEQYF
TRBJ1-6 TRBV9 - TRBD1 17 TGTGCCAGCAACCTACCGTACCGGGACAGGGGGGATTCACCCCTCCACTTT CASNLPYRDRGDSPLHF
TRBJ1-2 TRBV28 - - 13 TGTGCCACGGGCGGGGGGAGAACGTATGGCTACACCTTC CATGGGRTYGYTF
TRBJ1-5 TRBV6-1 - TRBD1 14 TGTGCCAGCAGTATGGGACAGCCCAATCAGCCCCAGCATTTT CASSMGQPNQPQHF
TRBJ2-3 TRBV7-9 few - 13 TGTGCCAGCAGGCTCCTGGGGGGAGATACGCAGTATTTT CASRLLGGDTQYF
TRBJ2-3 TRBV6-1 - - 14 TGTGCCAGCAGTGAAGCGCTTCTGTGGGGGACTGGGTATTTT CASSEALLWGTGYF
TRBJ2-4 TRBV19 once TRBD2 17 TGTGCCAGTGGTTGGCGGGAGTCCACACTAGCCAAAAACATTCAGTACTTC CASGWRESTLAKNIQYF
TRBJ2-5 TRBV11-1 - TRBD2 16 TGTGCCAGCAGCTTAGCGCGGGGGGAGTTTCGAGAGACCCAGTACTTC CASSLARGEFRETQYF
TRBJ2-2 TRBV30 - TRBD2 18 TGTGCCTGGAGTAGGGCGGGACTAGCGGGGGGAAACACCGGGGAGCTGTTTTTT CAWSRAGLAGGNTGELFF
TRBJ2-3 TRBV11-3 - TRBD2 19 TGTGCCAGCAGTTTTTGGGGGAGCGGGGGGGTTCTTAGCACAGATACGCAGTATTTT CASSFWGSGGVLSTDTQYF
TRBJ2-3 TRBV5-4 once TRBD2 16 TGTGCCAGCAGCTTGGTCGGTAGCGGGGTCACAGATACGCAGTATTTT CASSLVGSGVTDTQYF
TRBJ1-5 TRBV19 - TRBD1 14 TGTGCCACCGCCGGGACAGGGGGCTACCAGCCCCAGCATTTT CATAGTGGYQPQHF
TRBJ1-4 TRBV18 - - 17 TGTGCCAGCTCACCACCCTCACGTGGGGGGTCTAATGAAAAACTGTTTTTT CASSPPSRGGSNEKLFF
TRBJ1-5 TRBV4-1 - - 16 TGCGCCAGCAGCCAAGCTACGGGAGGGCTCGGACAGCCCCAGCATTTT CASSQATGGLGQPQHF
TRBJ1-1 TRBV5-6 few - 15 TGTGCCAGCAGCCCTCGTGGCTGGGAGAGGGCTGAAGCTTTCTTT CASSPRGWERAEAFF
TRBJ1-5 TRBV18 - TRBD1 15 TGTGCCAGCTCAGAGAACAGGGGGACGAGGCAGCCCCAGCATTTT CASSENRGTRQPQHF
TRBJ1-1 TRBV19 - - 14 TGTGCCAGTAGTATACAGGGGATTCGCATAGAAGCTTTCTTT CASSIQGIRIEAFF
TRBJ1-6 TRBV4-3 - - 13 TGCGCCAGCAGCCCCCTCCTGGAGTCACCCCTCCACTTT CASSPLLESPLHF
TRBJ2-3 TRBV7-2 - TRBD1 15 TGTGCCAGCACCCAAGGGGGCATGGGGACAGATACGCAGTATTTT CASTQGGMGTDTQYF
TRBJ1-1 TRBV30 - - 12 TGTGCCTGGAGCCATACCTTCCCCGGAGCTTTCTTT CAWSHTFPGAFF
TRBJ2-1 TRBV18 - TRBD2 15 TGTGCCAGCTCTCCTGTAGCGGGTTCCTACAATGAGCAGTTCTTC CASSPVAGSYNEQFF
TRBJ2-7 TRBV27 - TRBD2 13 TGTGCCAGCAGACTAGCGGGAGCTGTAGAGCAGTACTTC CASRLAGAVEQYF
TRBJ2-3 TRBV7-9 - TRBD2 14 TGTGCCAGCAGCTTCACGCCGGGGGGAGATACGCAGTATTTT CASSFTPGGDTQYF
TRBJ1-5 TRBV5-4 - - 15 TGTGCCAGCAGCTTGTATGGGAGTTTGGGTCAGCCCCAGCATTTT CASSLYGSLGQPQHF
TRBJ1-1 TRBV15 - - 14 TGTGCCACCAGCAGAGTTTTGCGGGGCACTGAAGCTTTCTTT CATSRVLRGTEAFF
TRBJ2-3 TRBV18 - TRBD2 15 TGTGCCAGCTCACCACCACTAGCGGGGGCAGATACGCAGTATTTT CASSPPLAGADTQYF
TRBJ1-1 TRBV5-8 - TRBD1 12 TGTGCCAGCAGCCTTGACAGGGGGCTAAAGGGGTTT CASSLDRGLKGF
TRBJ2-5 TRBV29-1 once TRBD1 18 TGCAGCGTTGAAGATTGGGTGGGGACAGGGATATACCAAGAGACCCAGTACTTC CSVEDWVGTGIYQETQYF
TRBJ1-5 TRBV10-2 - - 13 TGCGCCAGCACGCACAGGGCCAATCAGCCCCAGCATTTT CASTHRANQPQHF
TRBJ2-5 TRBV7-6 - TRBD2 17 TGTGCCAGCAGCTTAGGACTAGCGACCCCCTACCAAGAGACCCAGTACTTC CASSLGLATPYQETQYF
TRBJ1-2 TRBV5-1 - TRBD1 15 TGCGCCAGCAGCTTGGGGGACAGGGGGCATGAAGGCTACACCTTC CASSLGDRGHEGYTF
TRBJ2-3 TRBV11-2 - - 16 TGTGCCAGCAGCTTAGATCGGGGAAGCCGCACAGATACGCAGTATTTT CASSLDRGSRTDTQYF